Listed below are T cell receptor beta chains from one sample, sequenced in a study of CD4+ T cells in melanoma. Data came from immunoSEQ multiplex PCR; TCRdb stores just in-frame clones and leaves some out. The table has approximately 4,900 clones, about 70% seen once. Sequenced sample: cells from a culture (not recorded whether cultured in vitro). The receptors here all came from a human donor with melanoma. Both conserved end residues are part of each CDR3. A D gene is named only where the DNA matches it firmly. Not all rows give a size; the values are once, few, many and, for expanded clones, a class.

V gene	J gene	clone size	D gene	CDR3 DNA	CDR3 protein
TRBV7-2	TRBJ2-7	-	-	TGTGCCAGCAGCTCAAAAGAGGGCGGCGAGCAGTACTTC	CASSSKEGGEQYF
TRBV6-2/TRBV6-3	TRBJ1-1	-	TRBD1	TGTGCCAGCAGTGGGACAGGGTCAATGAACACTGAAGCTTTCTTT	CASSGTGSMNTEAFF
TRBV3-1/TRBV3-2	TRBJ1-5	once	-	TGTGCCAGCAGCCCTTACGCAGGGCGCCAGCCCCAGCATTTT	CASSPYAGRQPQHF
TRBV12-3/TRBV12-4	TRBJ2-5	medium-sized	-	TGTGCCAGCAGCCTACCTTTGGGAGAGACCCAGTACTTC	CASSLPLGETQYF
TRBV6-1	TRBJ1-2	-	-	TGTGCCAGCAGAGAAGATGGCTACACCTTC	CASREDGYTF
TRBV13	TRBJ1-3	-	TRBD1	TGTGCCAGCAGCTGGACAGGGCAGGGAAACACCATATATTTT	CASSWTGQGNTIYF
TRBV11-2	TRBJ1-2	-	-	TGTGCCAGCAGCTTAGCCCGGGAGCCAAGCTATGGCTACACCTTC	CASSLAREPSYGYTF
TRBV6-2/TRBV6-3	TRBJ2-2	few	TRBD2	TGTGCCAGCAGTGGACTAGCGGGGGCCACCGGGGAGCTGTTTTTT	CASSGLAGATGELFF
TRBV19	TRBJ2-1	few	TRBD1	TGTGCCAGTAGTATATCGTCGGGACAGTACAATGAGCAGTTCTTC	CASSISSGQYNEQFF
TRBV19	TRBJ2-7	few	TRBD1	TGTGCCAGTCTCGGACAGGGAGGCGAGCAGTACTTC	CASLGQGGEQYF